A selection of T cell receptor beta chains follows, all from one sample in a study of T cells in Graves' hyperthyroidism and ophthalmopathy. TCRdb recomputed calls from the multiplex PCR reads with MiXCR, one row per CDR3 protein. The data show nearly 600,000 distinct CDR3 sequences, 14% seen once. Material for sequencing was blood. These TCRs come from a woman aged 18-29 years with Graves' ophthalmopathy. The CDR3 runs from the conserved cysteine through the conserved F or W. The D gene is left open where the match is weak. Clone size is not always given. Where it is, it says once, few, many or a class for expanded clones.

length: 14
size: many
D: .
V: TRBV6-5
CDR3: CASSYSRSHTEAFF

length: 13
size: many
D: .
V: TRBV6-6
CDR3: CASSYSASTEAFF

length: 18
size: many
D: TRBD1
V: TRBV7-9
CDR3: CASSSTRTGLNSHYGYTF

length: 15
size: .
D: TRBD2
V: TRBV29-1
CDR3: CSVETLAGRYNEQFF

length: 16
size: few
D: TRBD1
V: TRBV9
CDR3: CASSASGTAYSYEQYF

length: 16
size: .
D: .
V: TRBV15
CDR3: CATSRAYSGVIDTQYF

length: 15
size: many
D: TRBD2
V: TRBV10-3
CDR3: CAISDPVGGEETQYF

length: 14
size: many
D: .
V: TRBV28
CDR3: CATMVWQGTYEQYF

length: 15
size: many
D: TRBD2
V: TRBV7-9
CDR3: CASFRGTSGRNEQFF

length: 15
size: few
D: .
V: TRBV9
CDR3: CASSVPGRFGNEQFF

length: 14
size: many
D: TRBD1
V: TRBV28
CDR3: CASRTGVLNQPQHF

length: 18
size: .
D: .
V: TRBV5-6
CDR3: CASSERPGRGIRDYGYTF

length: 17
size: .
D: .
V: TRBV9
CDR3: CASSVAPRVDSGNTIYF

length: 16
size: many
D: .
V: TRBV9
CDR3: CASSVGAVDRGETQYF

length: 13
size: few
D: TRBD1
V: TRBV7-9
CDR3: CASSPQGALGYTF

length: 18
size: few
D: .
V: TRBV4-1
CDR3: CASSRGQARGSSYNEQFF

length: 13
size: many
D: TRBD1
V: TRBV24-1
CDR3: CATAGTGEETQYF

length: 12
size: .
D: .
V: TRBV15
CDR3: CATSRDVLGYTF

length: 15
size: many
D: .
V: TRBV7-9
CDR3: CASSSRATSTDTQYF

length: 14
size: few
D: .
V: TRBV4-3
CDR3: CASSQGFPSYEQYF

length: 15
size: few
D: .
V: TRBV18
CDR3: CASSPSTVATYEQYF

length: 17
size: .
D: .
V: TRBV5-1
CDR3: CASSLGPAGDSYNEQFF

length: 15
size: many
D: .
V: TRBV3-1
CDR3: CASSQEGSAGYEQYF

length: 13
size: many
D: .
V: TRBV6-1
CDR3: CASTSGFNYGYTF

length: 15
size: many
D: TRBD1
V: TRBV27
CDR3: CASRPQGYTGNTIYF

length: 15
size: .
D: .
V: TRBV14
CDR3: CASSEKDWYEETQYF

length: 13
size: few
D: TRBD2
V: TRBV30
CDR3: CAWSRLAVNEQYF

length: 16
size: few
D: .
V: TRBV20-1
CDR3: CSARGPREPYNSPLHF

length: 12
size: few
D: .
V: TRBV28
CDR3: CASSLTGYGCTF

length: 13
size: few
D: .
V: TRBV5-6
CDR3: CASSLAEAAEQYF

length: 14
size: many
D: TRBD1
V: TRBV9
CDR3: CASSGTGVNQPQHF